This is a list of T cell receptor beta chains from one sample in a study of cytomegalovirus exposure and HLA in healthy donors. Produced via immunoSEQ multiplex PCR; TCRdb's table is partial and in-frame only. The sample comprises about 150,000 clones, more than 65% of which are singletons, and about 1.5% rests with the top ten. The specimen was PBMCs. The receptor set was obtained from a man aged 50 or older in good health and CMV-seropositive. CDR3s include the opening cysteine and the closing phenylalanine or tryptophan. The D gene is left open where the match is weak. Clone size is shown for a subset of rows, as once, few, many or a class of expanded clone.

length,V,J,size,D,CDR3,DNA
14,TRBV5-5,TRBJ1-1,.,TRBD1,CASNPTGGSTEAFF,TGTGCCAGCAACCCTACAGGGGGAAGCACTGAAGCTTTCTTT
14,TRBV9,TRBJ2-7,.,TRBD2,CASSPGLAGYEQYF,TGTGCCAGCAGCCCGGGACTAGCGGGCTACGAGCAGTACTTC
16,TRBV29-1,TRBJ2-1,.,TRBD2,CSVEESSGSSYNEQFF,TGCAGCGTTGAAGAGTCTAGCGGGAGCTCCTACAATGAGCAGTTCTTC
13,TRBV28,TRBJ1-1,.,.,CASSPQLNTEAFF,TGTGCCAGCAGTCCTCAGTTGAACACTGAAGCTTTCTTT
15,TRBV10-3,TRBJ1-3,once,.,CAISESGSSGNTIYF,TGTGCCATCAGTGAGTCGGGGAGCTCTGGAAACACCATATATTTT
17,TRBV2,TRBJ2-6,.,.,CASRPHLTGSGANVLTF,TGTGCCAGCAGGCCCCACCTGACAGGCTCTGGGGCCAACGTCCTGACTTTC
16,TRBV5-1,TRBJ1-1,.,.,CASSLESWSVNTEAFF,TGCGCCAGCAGCTTGGAGTCTTGGAGCGTGAACACTGAAGCTTTCTTT
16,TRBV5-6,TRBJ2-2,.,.,CASSFTGTANTGELFF,TGTGCCAGCAGCTTTACCGGGACTGCGAACACCGGGGAGCTGTTTTTT
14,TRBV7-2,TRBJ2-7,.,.,CASSLKWDSPEQYF,TGTGCCAGCAGCTTAAAGTGGGACTCCCCCGAGCAGTACTTC
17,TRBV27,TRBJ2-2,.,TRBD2,CASSLLAVRIDTGELFF,TGTGCCAGCAGTCTCCTAGCGGTCCGCATTGACACCGGGGAGCTGTTTTTT
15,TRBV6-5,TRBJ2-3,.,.,CASRVSGKATDTQYF,TGTGCCAGCAGAGTTAGCGGAAAGGCCACAGATACGCAGTATTTT
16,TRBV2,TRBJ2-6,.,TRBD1,CASHRGVVTGANVLTF,TGTGCCAGTCACAGGGGGGTAGTTACTGGGGCCAACGTCCTGACTTTC
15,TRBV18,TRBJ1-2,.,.,CASSPSRDIGYGYTF,TGTGCCAGCTCGCCGAGCCGGGACATAGGCTATGGCTACACCTTC
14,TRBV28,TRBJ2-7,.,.,CASSGAGDTYEQYF,TGTGCCAGCAGCGGGGCAGGGGATACCTACGAGCAGTACTTC
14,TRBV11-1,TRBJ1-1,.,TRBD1,CASSGGQGNTEAFF,TGTGCCAGCAGCGGGGGACAGGGGAACACTGAAGCTTTCTTT
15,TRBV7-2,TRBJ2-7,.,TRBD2,CASSQALAGGGEQYF,TGTGCCAGCAGCCAAGCACTAGCGGGAGGTGGTGAGCAGTACTTC
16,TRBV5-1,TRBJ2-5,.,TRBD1,CASSTGTGVYQGTQYF,TGCGCCAGCAGCACGGGGACAGGGGTTTACCAAGGGACCCAGTACTTC
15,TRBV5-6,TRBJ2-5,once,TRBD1,CASSFQGALGETQYF,TGTGCCAGCAGTTTTCAGGGGGCGCTAGGAGAGACCCAGTACTTC
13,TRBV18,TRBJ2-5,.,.,CASSGTLQETQYF,TGTGCCAGCTCAGGGACTTTGCAAGAGACCCAGTACTTC
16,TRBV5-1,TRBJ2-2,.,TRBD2,CASSLIQRGETGELFF,TGCGCCAGCAGCTTGATCCAGCGGGGTGAGACCGGGGAGCTGTTTTTT
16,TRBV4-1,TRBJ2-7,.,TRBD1,CASSQEGAGQGYEQYF,TGCGCCAGCAGCCAAGAGGGGGCGGGACAGGGCTACGAGCAGTACTTC
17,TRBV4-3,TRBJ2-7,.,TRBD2,CASSQDKGASGYNEQYF,TGCGCCAGCAGCCAAGATAAGGGCGCTAGCGGGTACAACGAGCAGTACTTC
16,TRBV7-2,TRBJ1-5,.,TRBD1,CASSSQGQISNQPQHF,TGTGCCAGCAGCTCACAGGGACAGATTAGCAATCAGCCCCAGCATTTT
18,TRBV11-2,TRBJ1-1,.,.,CASSLVRFPSRRGTEAFF,TGTGCCAGCAGCTTAGTTCGGTTTCCCAGCCGAAGGGGCACTGAAGCTTTCTTT
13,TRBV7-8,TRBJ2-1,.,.,CASSIGLLGEQFF,TGTGCCAGCAGCATAGGACTCCTTGGAGAGCAGTTCTTC
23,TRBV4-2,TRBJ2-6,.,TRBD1,CASSPTPGQGTRELISGANVLTF,TGTGCCAGCAGCCCAACACCGGGACAGGGCACTCGTGAGTTAATCTCTGGGGCCAACGTCCTGACTTTC
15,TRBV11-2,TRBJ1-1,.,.,CASSLSSRPNTEAFF,TGTGCCAGCAGCTTATCTTCCAGGCCTAACACTGAAGCTTTCTTT
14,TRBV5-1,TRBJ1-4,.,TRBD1,CASRSGTGVEKLFF,TGCGCCAGCCGCTCCGGGACAGGGGTCGAAAAACTGTTTTTT
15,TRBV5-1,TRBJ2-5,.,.,CASSNTGTRQETQYF,TGCGCCAGCAGCAACACCGGGACTCGCCAAGAGACCCAGTACTTC
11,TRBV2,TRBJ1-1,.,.,CAVKVQSEAFF,TGTGCCGTTAAGGTACAGTCTGAAGCTTTCTTT
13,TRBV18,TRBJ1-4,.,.,CASSPPGDEKLFF,TGTGCCAGCTCACCACCCGGGGATGAAAAACTGTTTTTT
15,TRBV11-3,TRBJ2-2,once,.,CASSVGGALTGELFF,TGTGCCAGCAGCGTCGGCGGGGCTTTGACCGGGGAGCTGTTTTTT
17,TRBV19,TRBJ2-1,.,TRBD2,CASSMGSGGGPHNEQFF,TGTGCCAGTAGTATGGGATCGGGGGGAGGGCCCCACAATGAGCAGTTCTTC
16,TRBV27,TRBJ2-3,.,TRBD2,CASSLGLAGFADTQYF,TGTGCCAGCAGTCTAGGGCTAGCGGGATTCGCAGATACGCAGTATTTT
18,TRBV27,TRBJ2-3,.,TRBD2,CASSPLAGGRYRTDTQYF,TGTGCCAGCAGTCCACTAGCGGGAGGACGATATAGGACAGATACGCAGTATTTT